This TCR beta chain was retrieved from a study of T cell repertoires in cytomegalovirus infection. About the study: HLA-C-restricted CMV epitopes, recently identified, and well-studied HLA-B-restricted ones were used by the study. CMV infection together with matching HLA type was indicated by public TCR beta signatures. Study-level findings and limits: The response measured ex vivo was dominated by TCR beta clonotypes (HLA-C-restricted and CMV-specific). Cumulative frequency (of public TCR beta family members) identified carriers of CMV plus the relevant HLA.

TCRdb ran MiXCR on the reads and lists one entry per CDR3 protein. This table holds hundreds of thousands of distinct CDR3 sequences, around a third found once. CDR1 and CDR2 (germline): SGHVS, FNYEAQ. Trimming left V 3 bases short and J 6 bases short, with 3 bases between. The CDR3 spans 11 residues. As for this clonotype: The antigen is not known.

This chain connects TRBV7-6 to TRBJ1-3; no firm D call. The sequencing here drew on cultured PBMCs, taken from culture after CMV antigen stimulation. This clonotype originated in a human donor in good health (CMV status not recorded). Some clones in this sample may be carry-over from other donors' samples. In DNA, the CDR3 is TGTGCCAGCAGCTTGGAAAACACCATATATTTT. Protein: CASSLENTIYF.